The 26 T cell receptor beta chains listed next were all sequenced from one sample in a study of B cell selection in AIRE deficiency (dated by TCRdb to between 2017 and 2020). Conventional CD4 T cells were sorted as CD4+CD127+ cells. Library preparation used the immunoSEQ multiplex PCR assay. In its TCRdb copy, this immuneACCESS table keeps in-frame sequences only and misses some clones. Where compared with another copy, unresolved V genes explain less than half of these, and the others have no known cause. Recorded for this sample are approximately 25,000 clones; around 95% of them occurred a single time. The top ten hold roughly 0.23% of the sample. Specimen: CD4+CD127+ conventional T cells sorted from PBMCs. The receptors come from a human donor in good health.

The chain recombines TRBV10-2 with TRBJ2-1; D is uncertain. CDR3 length equals 12 residues. The germline gives CDR1 WSHSY, CDR2 SAAADI. V shed 5 bases and J shed 4 bases, with 6 bases lying between them. CDR3 amino acids: CASSLSYNEQFF. In DNA, the CDR3 is TGCGCCAGCAGTCTAAGTTACAATGAGCAGTTCTTC.

V usage is TRBV5-8 and J usage is TRBJ2-3; D unclear. CDR1 and CDR2 from the germline V gene are SGHTS and YDEGEE. Trimming shortened V by 0 bases and J by 0 bases, and 5 bases separated the two germline ends. The CDR3 sequence is 14 residues long. This chain's CDR3 is CASSLDPSTDTQYF. The CDR3 region has the DNA TGTGCCAGCAGCTTGGATCCGAGCACAGATACGCAGTATTTT.

The J gene is TRBJ1-2, the V gene TRBV11-2; 8 bases are shared with TRBD1. J lost 4 bases, V lost 4 bases, and 14 bases had no gene match. Germline V gene data show CDR1 as SGHAT and CDR2 as FQNNGV. The CDR3 totals 17 residues. The CDR3 DNA is TGTGCCAGCAGCTCCCAAACCGGGACAGGAGGAGCCTATGGCTACACCTTC. As protein: CASSSQTGTGGAYGYTF.

V and J are TRBV7-1 and TRBJ1-1; no definite D call. TRBV7-1 is treated as an ORF (open reading frame) with a function not yet certain. V lost 4 bases and J lost 0, with 9 bases in between. The CDR3 sequence is 14 residues long. The CDR3 DNA sequence: TGTGCCAGCAGCTTAGTGTCACTGAACACTGAAGCTTTCTTT. Amino acid sequence: CASSLVSLNTEAFF.

The rearrangement joins TRBV15 to TRBJ2-3; D remains ambiguous. Trimming left V 6 bases short and J 4 bases short, with 5 bases between. The germline CDR1 and CDR2 sequences are LNHNV and YYDKDF (reference sequence). The CDR3 loop spans 11 amino acids. This CDR3 is CATRHSDTQYF. DNA for the CDR3: TGTGCCACCAGACACTCAGATACGCAGTATTTT.

In DNA, the CDR3 is TGTGCCAGCAGGAGGGGGGGGGACAACTATGGCTACACCTTC. It codes for CASRRGGDNYGYTF. The chain recombines TRBV28 with TRBJ1-2, with D maybe TRBD1 (6 bases). Trimming stripped 6 bases from V and 2 bases from J, with 13 bases between. Per the germline V gene, CDR1 is MDHEN and CDR2 is SYDVKM. This CDR3 region has 14 residues.

The chain carries TRBV7-9 and TRBJ1-1, with 8 bases identical to TRBD1. This CDR3 contains 14 residues. CDR1 and CDR2 from the germline V gene are SEHNR and FQNEAQ (reference sequence). The ends lost 2 bases at V and 7 bases at J; junction bases unmatched: 6. Here the CDR3 reads CASSLLTGGGEAFF. The DNA for the CDR3 is TGTGCCAGCAGCTTACTCACAGGGGGGGGTGAAGCTTTCTTT.

V gene TRBV2 combines with J gene TRBJ2-7; a weak D match, TRBD1 (7 bases). Germline V gene lookup returns CDR1 SNHLY and CDR2 FYNNEI. This CDR3 has 15 amino acids. Trimming removed 1 base at V and 2 bases at J, with 12 bases between. DNA of the CDR3: TGTGCCAGCAGTGAAGGACAGGGCGGGACCTACGAGCAGTACTTC. Its translation is CASSEGQGGTYEQYF.

The chain has TRBV7-8 and TRBJ2-3, with 11 bases that match TRBD2. The germline V gene encodes CDR1 SGHVS and CDR2 FQNEAQ. The V and J ends lost 5 bases and 1 base, in that order; junction bases with no gene match: 8. The CDR3 extends over 17 amino acids. The CDR3 DNA is TGTGCCAGCAGCGATACACTAGCGGGGGAACGCACAGATACGCAGTATTTT. This gives the protein CASSDTLAGERTDTQYF.

Here the CDR3 reads CASRRGVANTGELFF. CDR3 nucleotide sequence: TGTGCCAGCCGGAGAGGGGTCGCGAACACCGGGGAGCTGTTTTTT. The rearrangement joins TRBV2 to TRBJ2-2; D may be TRBD1 or TRBD2 (5 bases each). This CDR3 comprises 15 residues. Germline CDR1 is SNHLY and CDR2 is FYNNEI. Trimming shortened V by 8 bases and J by 0 bases, and 13 bases separated the two germline ends.

This rearrangement joins TRBV14 to TRBJ1-2, with no clear D. V was cut by 8 bases and J by 0 bases, with 13 bases left in between. CDR1 is SGHDN and CDR2 is FVKESK in the germline V gene. The CDR3 runs to 14 residues. DNA of the CDR3: TGTGCCAGCTGGAACAGTGCTACTAACTATGGCTACACCTTC. This encodes CASWNSATNYGYTF.

The CDR3 nucleotides read TGTGCCATCAGTCCGGGACAGGGGGGGGCCTACGAGCAGTACTTC. It translates to CAISPGQGGAYEQYF. This rearrangement joins TRBV10-3 to TRBJ2-7, with 11 bases lining up with TRBD1. The trim removed 5 bases at V and 2 bases at J, leaving 5 bases unmatched. The CDR3 spans 15 residues. From germline, CDR1 is ENHRY and CDR2 SYGVKD.

The count of this clone is one. The rearrangement joins TRBV18 to TRBJ2-1, with 7 nucleotides matching TRBD1. There are 16 residues in the CDR3. From germline, CDR1 is KGHSH and CDR2 LQKENI. V trimming: 3 bases; J trimming: 1 base; junction bases outside the gene matches: 6. CDR3 residues: CASSPNRDSSYNEQFF. In DNA, the CDR3 is TGTGCCAGCTCACCGAATAGGGACAGTTCCTACAATGAGCAGTTCTTC.

The chain employs TRBV7-2 and TRBJ2-5; TRBD2 matches 13 bases. With V trimmed by 0 bases and J by 5 bases, 3 bases remained unmatched. The germline CDR1 and CDR2 sequences are SGHTA and FQGNSA. The CDR3 loop spans 16 amino acids. The CDR3 DNA follows: TGTGCCAGCAGCTTAGCCGGACTAGCGGGAGTTGAGACCCAGTACTTC. Protein sequence: CASSLAGLAGVETQYF.

The V call is TRBV7-2, the J call TRBJ2-7; 8 bases agree with TRBD2. Germline CDR1 SGHTA, CDR2 FQGNSA. V was pared by 5 bases and J by 7 bases, with 19 bases of the junction left unmatched. This CDR3 comprises 17 residues. Here the CDR3 DNA reads TGTGCCAGCAGCGGGACTAGTTCGCATAAGGAGTTAGATGAGCAGTACTTC. It is translated as CASSGTSSHKELDEQYF.

This rearrangement joins TRBV29-1 to TRBJ1-2; no clear D. The CDR3 is made up of 11 amino acids. Trimming took 6 bases from V and 6 from J, leaving 11 bases between them. The V gene's germline CDR1 is SQVTM and CDR2 ANQGSEA. Here the CDR3 DNA reads TGCAGCGTGGGCGTCTTCGATGGCTACACCTTC. Amino acids: CSVGVFDGYTF.

This chain connects TRBV5-4 to TRBJ2-2, with 8 positions matching TRBD1. This CDR3 comprises 16 residues. CDR1 is SGHNT and CDR2 is YYREEE in the germline V gene (reference sequence). After removal of 4 bases from V and 0 bases from J, the junction contained 5 bases not matched to a gene. CDR3: CASSPGGNPNTGELFF. The CDR3 DNA reads TGTGCCAGCAGCCCAGGGGGCAATCCGAACACCGGGGAGCTGTTTTTT.

J is TRBJ1-3 and V is TRBV11-2; the D is unclear. Trimming cost V 5 bases and J 1 base, with 9 bases left between them. Germline V gene lookup returns CDR1 SGHAT and CDR2 FQNNGV. CDR3 length: 14 residues. DNA of the CDR3: TGTGCCAGCAGCCAAGACTGGTCTGGAAACACCATATATTTT. Protein product: CASSQDWSGNTIYF.

The chain employs TRBV7-9 and TRBJ1-2, with a possible D match to TRBD1 (6 bases). The CDR3 has 12 amino acids. Between the trimmed V and J ends, which lost 5 bases and 6 bases, there was a span of 10 bases. Germline values: CDR1 SEHNR, CDR2 FQNEAQ (reference sequence). The CDR3 sequence: CASSPGANGYTF. As DNA, the CDR3 is TGTGCCAGCAGCCCAGGGGCGAATGGCTACACCTTC.

The J gene is TRBJ2-7, the V gene TRBV7-2, with unresolved D. Trimming took 4 bases from V and 6 from J, leaving 16 bases between them. Germline values: CDR1 SGHTA, CDR2 FQGNSA. This CDR3 contains 14 residues. The CDR3 region is CASSWADDLSEQYF. DNA of the CDR3: TGTGCCAGCAGCTGGGCAGATGACCTCTCCGAGCAGTACTTC.

The rearrangement uses TRBV6-6 and TRBJ1-4; D unclear. V gave up 2 bases and J gave up 3 bases, with 7 bases separating them. Looked up from germline, CDR1 is MNHNY and CDR2 is SVGAGI (reference sequence). The CDR3 has 14 amino acids. The CDR3 is CASSYPGPNEKLFF. CDR3 in DNA: TGTGCCAGCAGTTACCCCGGTCCTAATGAAAAACTGTTTTTT.

In DNA form, the CDR3 reads TGTGCCAGCAGCTTGGAAAATACAGGGTCCAATGGCTACACCTTC. This translates into CASSLENTGSNGYTF. The chain has TRBV5-4 and TRBJ1-2, with D possibly matching TRBD1 (6 bases). The length of the CDR3 is 15 residues. Germline assignment: CDR1 SGHNT and CDR2 YYREEE (reference sequence). V lost 0 bases and J lost 6, with 15 bases in between.

The rearrangement links TRBV18 to TRBJ2-5; D remains ambiguous. V was cut by 1 base and J by 4 bases, with 4 bases left in between. CDR3 size: 12 residues. Germline V gene sequence: CDR1 KGHSH, CDR2 LQKENI. For the CDR3, the DNA is TGTGCCAGCTCACCACTCAGAGAGACCCAGTACTTC. Protein sequence: CASSPLRETQYF.

The V gene is TRBV5-1, the J gene TRBJ2-1; 8 bases are a match to TRBD1. The CDR3 length is 15 residues. V dropped 4 bases and J dropped 7; count of bases not matched to a gene: 10. Germline V gene lookup returns CDR1 SGHRS and CDR2 YFSETQ. In DNA form, the CDR3 reads TGCGCCAGCAGCATCACAGGGGGGAAGAGGAATGAGCAGTTCTTC. It translates to CASSITGGKRNEQFF.

This rearrangement joins TRBV6-6 to TRBJ1-3; 7 bases are a match to TRBD1. The CDR3 is 15 amino acids. Losses at the gene ends were 4 bases for V and 0 bases for J; bases not matched to a gene: 3. Germline V CDR1 and CDR2: MNHNY, SVGAGI (reference sequence). CDR3 protein: CASSFDRASGNTIYF. The CDR3 DNA follows: TGTGCCAGCAGTTTCGACAGGGCCTCTGGAAACACCATATATTTT.

CDR3 protein: CASRVQGQNTEAFF. The CDR3, as DNA: TGTGCTTCCAGGGTCCAGGGACAAAACACTGAAGCTTTCTTT. The chain has TRBV10-3 and TRBJ1-1, with D maybe TRBD1 (6 bases). Germline V gene data show CDR1 as ENHRY and CDR2 as SYGVKD. This CDR3 has 14 amino acids.